This T cell receptor (beta chain) was obtained from a study of cytomegalovirus exposure and HLA in healthy donors. Study overall: Most donors, 70% to 85% of 398 genotyped, fell in the Caucasian-associated ancestry cluster.

PCR was performed using 60 Vbeta and 13 Jbeta primers. Here immunoSEQ multiplex PCR was the method, and the copy in TCRdb shows in-frame clones only, minus some. Of about 130,000 clones in the sample, around three quarters were seen once. J was trimmed by 2 bases and V by 1 base; bases with no gene match: 6. CDR3 size: 16 residues. The germline V gene encodes CDR1 GTSNPN and CDR2 SVGIG (reference sequence). Study results and caveats: One variant, a missense change in DCLRE1C, was linked in a later analysis to TCR beta V- and J-gene trimming.

Points on this clone: Its antigen remains unidentified.

The sequenced sample consisted of PBMCs. The sequence was obtained from a man aged 35 to 55 in good health and CMV-seropositive. V gene TRBV30 combines with J gene TRBJ2-5, with 11 nucleotides matching TRBD2. The CDR3 DNA follows: TGTGCCTGGAGTGCTCTTGGACTAGCGGGTCAAGAGACCCAGTACTTC. Amino acids: CAWSALGLAGQETQYF.